By sample share, the clone carrying this T cell receptor delta chain is large. Other nucleotide sequences from this sample produce the same CDR3. This sample is drawn from a study of gamma delta lymphoproliferative disorders and STAT genes. The CDR3 is 21 amino acids. Germline CDR1 and CDR2: TSWWSYY and QGS. The V and J ends lost 4 bases and 1 base, in that order; junction bases with no gene match: 18. TCRdb reanalyzed the multiplex PCR reads using CATT. The sample contains over a thousand delta-chain clones, roughly 2.8% of which appear only once. The receptor sequences were amplified from genomic DNA of peripheral blood mononuclear cells.

This TCR was sampled from a human donor in good health. This chain joins TRDV1 and TRDJ1; 13 positions agree with TRDD3. The specimen sequenced was blood. The CDR3 sequence is CALGAPSLQTGGYAPTDKLIF. The CDR3 DNA reads TGTGCTCTTGGGGCGCCCAGTCTTCAGACTGGGGGATACGCTCCCACCGATAAACTCATCTTT.